This is a list of T cell receptor beta chains from one sample in a study of blood T cell repertoires in COVID-19. Produced via immunoSEQ multiplex PCR; TCRdb's table is partial and in-frame only. The sample contains 110,000 to 150,000 clones, about 80% of which appear only once. Sample: PBMCs or T cells enriched from blood (not recorded which). The receptors come from a man aged 50 to 59 who had recovered from COVID-19. Each CDR3 is given with its conserved first and last residue. Each record gives: J gene, V gene, CDR3 protein.

TRBJ1-2	TRBV3-1/TRBV3-2	CASSRAGEYGYTF
TRBJ2-7	TRBV10-3	CAISESPLTPSSYEQYF
TRBJ1-2	TRBV5-1	CASSLGQGAEGYTF
TRBJ2-1	TRBV30	CAWRSGLGGPLINEQFF
TRBJ2-3	TRBV6-2/TRBV6-3	CASSGRGRVGFTDTQYF
TRBJ1-4	TRBV28	CASSLRNEKLFF
TRBJ2-3	TRBV10-3	CAIRYGLAGGQAHTDTQYF
TRBJ1-6	TRBV15	CATSRDFWDSHNSPLHF
TRBJ2-2	TRBV15	CATSRKQGWTGELFF
TRBJ2-6	TRBV21-1	CASTRQGASGANVLTF
TRBJ2-3	TRBV2	CASSRDSITDTQYF
TRBJ1-2	TRBV7-9	CASSLERSGLNGYTF
TRBJ2-6	TRBV2	CASSLAGTGASGANVLTF
TRBJ1-2	TRBV29-1	CSVGRDRNLPYGYTF
TRBJ2-7	TRBV12-5	CASGLGAPSEQYF
TRBJ2-1	TRBV7-2	CASSRGEFRNEQFF
TRBJ2-3	TRBV7-3	CASQASGGAVDTQYF
TRBJ1-3	TRBV10-2	CASSESRTGRSGNTIYF
TRBJ2-1	TRBV7-2	CASSWTSGGTNNEQFF
TRBJ2-5	TRBV13	CASSLVSGTQYF
TRBJ1-5	TRBV3-1/TRBV3-2	CASSFRREHQPQHF
TRBJ2-1	TRBV7-2	CASSPPGLAVVGEQFF
TRBJ2-3	TRBV24-1	CATSDLARADTQYF
TRBJ2-1	TRBV10-1	CASSDRYNEQFF
TRBJ2-2	TRBV6-5	CASSFSGAGELFF
TRBJ2-7	TRBV5-6	CASILQGARDEQYF
TRBJ1-5	TRBV30	CAWSSGTGNQPQHF
TRBJ1-3	TRBV9	CASSAFGSTGISPGNTIYF
TRBJ1-5	TRBV20-1	CSASVPGTQSNQPQHF
TRBJ1-4	TRBV3-1/TRBV3-2	CASSLRTGNNEKLFF
TRBJ2-1	TRBV27	CASRYAGTGYNEQFF
TRBJ1-2	TRBV13	CASSRTGLNYGYTF
TRBJ2-4	TRBV6-2/TRBV6-3	CASSPTGTGGADQYF
TRBJ2-7	TRBV5-4	CASSSTGTSNYEQYF
TRBJ1-1	TRBV18	CASSSGQRSGTEAFF
TRBJ1-6	TRBV12-3/TRBV12-4	CASNLQGSTPLHF
TRBJ2-7	TRBV12-3/TRBV12-4	CASGADRWRYF
TRBJ1-6	TRBV10-2	CASRQGSAYNSPLHF
TRBJ2-7	TRBV4-1	CASSQDRLLGQPYEQYF
TRBJ1-1	TRBV2	CASSDMGQGTEAFF
TRBJ1-4	TRBV28	CASSLGQGNEKLFF
TRBJ1-6	TRBV6-2/TRBV6-3	CASSYFQGFDSPLHF
TRBJ2-1	TRBV5-1	CASSLGQGAHNEQFF
TRBJ1-1	TRBV5-5	CASSAGQGSRNTEAFF
TRBJ2-3	TRBV4-2	CASSQVGRGLTDTQYF
TRBJ1-2	TRBV7-2	CASSFSTGNYGYTF
TRBJ1-5	TRBV12-3/TRBV12-4	CASSLQGDQPQHF
TRBJ1-1	TRBV5-1	CASSTGYTEAFF